This T cell receptor beta chain was observed in a study of blood T cell repertoires in COVID-19. Overall study: The United States, Italy and Spain supplied acute and convalescent COVID-19 samples. PBMCs, B-cell-depleted T cells, or T cells provided the cDNA or gDNA that made up the material.

Per the original methods: By means of reference gene primer amplification, nucleated cell counts were estimated. The method was immunoSEQ multiplex PCR; TCRdb's version includes in-frame clones alone and lacks a portion of them. D and trimming come from the DNA, and the V and J calls and clone size come from that table. The sample includes 98,000 or so clones, 70% to 85% of them seen just once. This TCR derives from a woman aged 40 to 50 with acute or convalescent COVID-19. Material for sequencing was peripheral blood.

The CDR3 region has the DNA TGTGCCAGCAGCCCACTGATGGAGACCCAGTACTTC. The encoded protein is CASSPLMETQYF. The chain is built from TRBV7-2 and TRBJ2-5; D remains unclear. CDR3 length equals 12 residues. Trimming stripped 5 bases from V and 5 bases from J, with 9 bases between. Germline-derived CDR1 and CDR2 are SGHTA and FQGNSA.